This T cell receptor beta chain derives from a study of monozygotic twins with inflammatory bowel disease. Someone took a roughly 2.7 ml blood sample from each of the donors. TCRdb reprocessed the 5' RACE reads, with one entry per CDR3 protein and no DNA. The repertoire table contains more than 350,000 distinct CDR3 sequences. Germline loops: CDR1 SGHRS, CDR2 YFSETQ. The CDR3 has 13 residues. Findings and limits, study-wide: A single strong IBD-associated signal or clonotype was not supported by the findings.

Note on this clonotype: The antigen remains unidentified.

Sequenced input: blood. The rearrangement joins TRBV5-1 to TRBJ2-7; with no DNA, the TCRdb D assignment of TRBD1 cannot be verified. The clonotype originates from a human donor with ulcerative colitis or Crohn's disease, or a healthy co-twin of an affected twin (not recorded which). CDR3 sequence: CASSRTGGDEQYF.